The 15 T cell receptor beta chains below come from one sample, sequenced in a study of blood T cell repertoires in COVID-19. Generated by immunoSEQ multiplex PCR, the TCRdb table keeps only in-frame clones and is missing some. The sample yields hundreds of thousands of clones, 65% to 90% seen once. The specimen was PBMCs or T cells enriched from blood (not recorded which). The receptors originated from a woman between 50 and 59 years old with acute COVID-19.

The J gene is TRBJ1-5, the V gene TRBV2; no clear D gene. This CDR3 region has 13 residues. Trimming took 3 bases from V and 2 from J, leaving 5 bases between them. CDR1 is SNHLY, CDR2 FYNNEI, per germline. The CDR3 DNA follows: TGTGCCAGCAGTGACGGAGGCAATCAGCCCCAGCATTTT. This sequence encodes CASSDGGNQPQHF.

The V gene is TRBV16, the J gene TRBJ1-5, with a possible D match to TRBD1 (5 bases). The length of the CDR3 is 14 residues. The germline V and J ends were trimmed by 4 bases and 6 bases, with 13 bases remaining between them. Germline-derived CDR1 and CDR2 are KGHSY and FQNENV. The CDR3 sequence: CASSPTVLGQPQHF. The CDR3 DNA is TGTGCCAGCAGCCCGACAGTGCTGGGTCAGCCCCAGCATTTT.

This clone came up a few times. This chain links TRBV4-1 with TRBJ1-5; D remains ambiguous. CDR1 is MGHRA and CDR2 is YSYEKL in the germline V gene. The V gene lost 1 base and the J gene lost 2 bases, with 9 bases spanning the gap. The CDR3 totals 15 residues. For the CDR3, the DNA is TGCGCCAGCAGCCAAGGGGTAGAGGGCAATCAGCCCCAGCATTTT. Translating gives CASSQGVEGNQPQHF.

The genes are TRBV15 and TRBJ1-1; D is unclear. CDR1 and CDR2 from the germline V gene are LNHNV and YYDKDF (reference sequence). The CDR3 totals 15 residues. The germline V and J ends were trimmed by 0 bases and 5 bases, with 13 bases remaining between them. DNA for the CDR3: TGTGCCACCAGCAGAGATCGCGGGGAGTGGACTGAAGCTTTCTTT. Its translation is CATSRDRGEWTEAFF.

The CDR3 sequence: CASNGQANTEAFF. Here the CDR3 DNA reads TGTGCCAGCAATGGACAGGCGAACACTGAAGCTTTCTTT. V and J are TRBV2 and TRBJ1-1, with TRBD1 matching over 7 bases. CDR1 SNHLY and CDR2 FYNNEI come from the germline V gene. After removal of 7 bases from V and 1 base from J, the junction contained 3 bases not matched to a gene. The length of the CDR3 is 13 residues. Full variable domain (outside the CDR3, taken from reference TRBV2 and TRBJ1-1): EPEVTQTPSHQVTQMGQEVILRCVPISNHLYFYWYRQILGQKVEFLVSFYNNEISEKSEIFDDQFSVERPDGSNFTLKIRSTKLEDSAMYFCASNGQANTEAFFGQGTRLTVV.

The chain is built from TRBV5-4 and TRBJ1-2, with D possibly matching TRBD1 (6 bases). The CDR3 sequence is 16 residues long. Germline CDR1 SGHNT, CDR2 YYREEE (reference sequence). Between the trimmed V and J ends, which lost 0 bases and 5 bases, there was a span of 17 bases. CDR3 sequence (DNA): TGTGCCAGCAGCTTGGTGATTGGGGGCGACGGTTATGGCTACACCTTC. Encoded protein: CASSLVIGGDGYGYTF.

The genes are TRBV30 and TRBJ2-3; tentative D call: TRBD2 (5 bases). Germline CDR1 reads GTSNPN; CDR2 reads SVGIG (reference sequence). The V gene lost 4 bases and the J gene lost 2 bases, with 7 bases spanning the gap. The CDR3 extends over 12 amino acids. The CDR3 here is CAWKDFTDTQYF. For the CDR3, the DNA is TGTGCCTGGAAGGACTTCACAGATACGCAGTATTTT.

This clone was seen more than once but under ten times. V usage is TRBV30 and J usage is TRBJ1-5, with 7 bases lining up with TRBD1. Per the germline V gene, CDR1 is GTSNPN and CDR2 is SVGIG (reference sequence). There are 16 residues in the CDR3. V was pared by 3 bases and J by 7 bases, with 15 bases of the junction left unmatched. CDR3 DNA sequence: TGTGCCTGGAGCCCCACCGGTAGGGGGCTAAGGCAGCCCCAGCATTTT. Amino acids: CAWSPTGRGLRQPQHF. Based on the CDR3 plus reference TRBV30 and TRBJ1-5, the full variable domain is SQTIHQWPATLVQPVGSPLSLECTVEGTSNPNLYWYRQAAGRGLQLLFYSVGIGQISSEVPQNLSASRPQDRQFILSSKKLLLSDSGFYLCAWSPTGRGLRQPQHFGDGTRLSIL.

The chain links TRBV2 to TRBJ1-2, with 7 bases matching TRBD1. The CDR3 is 18 residues long. In germline, CDR1 is SNHLY, CDR2 FYNNEI. V gave up 3 bases and J gave up 4 bases; unmatched junction bases: 17. The CDR3 bases are TGTGCCAGCAGTGAGTTCCCTGCAGGGGGTGCGAATTCCTATGGCTACACCTTC. Its translation: CASSEFPAGGANSYGYTF.

V usage is TRBV19 and J usage is TRBJ1-5; no clear D. CDR1 and CDR2 from the germline V gene are LNHDA and SQIVND (reference sequence). Between the trimmed V and J ends, which lost 4 bases and 3 bases, there was a span of 13 bases. This CDR3 contains 15 residues. This CDR3 is CASSTPSGSNQPQHF. As DNA, the CDR3 is TGTGCCAGTAGTACGCCGTCGGGGTCCAATCAGCCCCAGCATTTT.

J is TRBJ1-5 and V is TRBV7-2; D remains unclear. The CDR3 is made up of 16 amino acids. From germline, CDR1 is SGHTA and CDR2 FQGNSA. The ends were cut back, 1 base at V and 5 bases at J, with 15 bases in the middle. DNA for the CDR3: TGTGCCAGCAGCTTAGTAGCGTCTGGCGGGGATCAGCCCCAGCATTTT. Protein product: CASSLVASGGDQPQHF.

The genes are TRBV12-5 and TRBJ2-3; 9 bases match TRBD1. Germline CDR1 is LGHNT and CDR2 is FRNRAP. V was pared by 6 bases and J by 5 bases, with 6 bases of the junction left unmatched. This CDR3 region has 14 residues. This CDR3 reads CASGGGQGIDTQYF. CDR3 DNA sequence: TGTGCTAGTGGCGGTGGACAGGGGATAGATACGCAGTATTTT. Full variable domain (rest looked up from reference TRBV12-5 and TRBJ2-3): DARVTQTPRHKVTEMGQEVTMRCQPILGHNTVFWYRQTMMQGLELLAYFRNRAPLDDSGMPKDRFSAEMPDATLATLKIQPSEPRDSAVYFCASGGGQGIDTQYFGPGTRLTVL.

The CDR3 region is CASSLSGSHTEAFF. In DNA, the CDR3 is TGTGCCAGCAGCTTAAGCGGCAGCCACACTGAAGCTTTCTTT. The chain joins TRBV7-2 to TRBJ1-1; D call uncertain. There are 14 residues in the CDR3. Germline CDR1 reads SGHTA; CDR2 reads FQGNSA. V shed 2 bases and J shed 3 bases, with 10 bases lying between them.

The V call is TRBV14, the J call TRBJ1-6; D is undetermined. Between the trimmed V and J ends, which lost 4 bases and 15 bases, there was a span of 13 bases. Looked up from germline, CDR1 is SGHDN and CDR2 is FVKESK. The CDR3 spans 12 residues. The CDR3 is CASSPASLVLHF. In DNA, the CDR3 is TGTGCCAGCAGCCCCGCTAGTTTGGTCCTCCACTTT.

The rearrangement links TRBV30 to TRBJ1-3, with TRBD1 as a possible D gene (5 bases). V was cut by 3 bases and J by 2 bases, with 11 bases left in between. Looked up from germline, CDR1 is GTSNPN and CDR2 is SVGIG (reference sequence). The CDR3 contains 14 residues. The CDR3 DNA sequence: TGTGCCTGGAGGTGGGGCGCCGCTGGAAACACCATATATTTT. Translating it yields CAWRWGAAGNTIYF.